This entry lists 23 T cell receptor beta chains sequenced from one sample in a study of blood T cells in healthy people across ages. A second PCR, run for about 7 to 12 cycles, used a sample-barcoded 5' primer plus a J-beta primer mix. Via MiXCR, TCRdb re-called the 5' RACE reads, giving one row per CDR3 protein. The data hold hundreds of thousands of distinct CDR3 sequences, with approximately 21% observed a single time. The sample consisted of blood. These receptors were collected from a man in his 70s in good health.

This clonotype showed up just a few times. The V gene is TRBV21-1, the J gene TRBJ2-5; the table's D gene call, TRBD2, was not cross checked with the DNA. The J call is uncertain, as TRBJ2-7 better fits the DNA end. TRBV21-1 is an annotated pseudogene. The length of the CDR3 is 14 residues. CDR3 bases: TGTGCCGGGGATAGCGGGAGAGGTTCTTACGAGCAGTACGTC. This translates into CAGDSGRGSYEQYV.

A few counts support this clonotype. V gene TRBV7-2 combines with J gene TRBJ1-2; tentative D call: TRBD1 (5 bases). V lost 3 bases and J lost 7, with 15 bases in between. CDR3 length: 14 residues. Germline CDR1 reads SGHTA; CDR2 reads FQGNSA. CDR3 protein: CASSFAGRESGYTF. The CDR3 DNA is TGTGCCAGCAGCTTTGCAGGGAGGGAGTCTGGCTACACCTTC.

The chain couples TRBV7-9 to TRBJ2-1; D possibly corresponds to TRBD2 (6 bases). Trimming removed 0 bases from V and 4 bases from J, with 13 bases in between. The CDR3 runs 16 residues. CDR1 is SEHNR and CDR2 is FQNEAQ in the germline V gene (reference sequence). The CDR3 DNA follows: TGTGCCAGCAGCTTAGCGTGGGAGGTTAGGTACAATGAGCAGTTCTTC. Its translation: CASSLAWEVRYNEQFF.

This clonotype was seen more than once but under ten times. The V call is TRBV20-1, the J call TRBJ1-1; D is possibly TRBD1 (6 bases). This CDR3 region has 13 residues. Germline CDR1 and CDR2: DFQATT and SNEGSKA (reference sequence). The germline V and J ends were trimmed by 6 bases and 3 bases, with 14 bases remaining between them. The CDR3, as DNA: TGCAGTGCCCAACAGGGAGGCGACACTGAAGCTTTCTTT. Protein product: CSAQQGGDTEAFF.

This clonotype was seen only a few times. The gene calls are TRBV10-3 and TRBJ2-3; TRBD2 aligns across 11 bases. V was pared by 6 bases and J by 0 bases, with 2 bases of the junction left unmatched. Germline V gene data show CDR1 as ENHRY and CDR2 as SYGVKD. The CDR3 has 15 residues. The CDR3 protein is CAIRGLAASTDTQYF. In nucleotides, the CDR3 is TGTGCCATCAGGGGACTAGCGGCTAGCACAGATACGCAGTATTTT.

The rearrangement joins TRBV10-3 to TRBJ1-2; D is ambiguous. Trimming cost V 4 bases and J 2 bases, with 14 bases left between them. The germline V gene has CDR1 ENHRY and CDR2 SYGVKD. The CDR3 loop spans 15 amino acids. CDR3 amino acids: CAISGSPGLNYGYTF. The CDR3 coding sequence is TGTGCCATCAGTGGGAGCCCAGGACTCAACTATGGCTACACCTTC.

As concerns this clonotype: One end of the junction fails to match germline, which may point to a read error. V and J are TRBV5-5 and TRBJ2-5, with TRBD2 identical over 10 bases. The CDR3 sequence is 15 residues long. The germline V gene has CDR1 SGHKS and CDR2 YYEKEE (reference sequence). DNA of the CDR3: TGCGCCAGCAGCTTGGCCCTAGCGGGGGAAGAGACCCAGTACTTC. Its protein is CASSLALAGEETQYF.

As DNA, the CDR3 is TGTGCCAGCAGACAGGACAGGGGGTACGGCTACACCTTC. Its translation is CASRQDRGYGYTF. The chain links TRBV3-1 to TRBJ1-2; TRBD1 agrees at 10 bases. The CDR3 length is 13 residues. The V gene end was trimmed by 6 bases and the J gene end by 8 bases; junction bases not matched to a gene: 6. Germline CDR1 reads LGHDT; CDR2 reads YNNKEL (reference sequence).

The chain combines TRBV5-1 with TRBJ2-7; D ambiguous. Deletions cut 4 bases from V and 1 base from J, with 12 bases between. This CDR3 spans 14 amino acids. Germline CDR1 reads SGHRS; CDR2 reads YFSETQ. This chain's CDR3 is CASSPEAGSYEQYF. The CDR3 coding sequence is TGCGCCAGCAGCCCCGAGGCAGGTTCCTACGAGCAGTACTTC.

This chain links TRBV20-1 with TRBJ2-5, with D tentatively TRBD2 (5 bases). The J call may be incorrect, as the DNA end agrees better with TRBJ2-7. The length of the CDR3 is 13 residues. CDR1 and CDR2 (germline): DFQATT, SNEGSKA (reference sequence). The DNA for the CDR3 is TGCAGTGCTAGGGCGGACTTTACCTCCGAGCAGTACTTC. The encoded protein is CSARADFTSEQYF.

Concerning this clonotype itself: This may arise from a read error, as a much more abundant clone is one base away. This rearrangement joins TRBV7-9 to TRBJ1-2; TRBD1 might be the D (5 bases). Germline CDR1 SEHNR, CDR2 FQNEAQ (reference sequence). The V end lost 6 bases, the J end lost 6 bases, and 11 bases lay between the germline ends. This CDR3 spans 12 amino acids. Here the CDR3 reads CASSYEGDGYTF. The CDR3 DNA reads TGTGCCAGCAGTTACGAAGGGGATGGCTACACCTTC.

This clonotype was observed a handful of times. The chain joins TRBV20-1 to TRBJ1-5, with D hard to call. This CDR3 contains 14 residues. V lost 3 bases and J 0 bases, leaving 9 bases between the germline ends. The germline gives CDR1 DFQATT, CDR2 SNEGSKA (reference sequence). The CDR3 protein is CSASQHNSNQPQHF. DNA of the CDR3: TGCAGTGCTAGTCAACATAATAGCAATCAGCCCCAGCATTTT.

V and J are TRBV19 and TRBJ1-2, with D hard to call. Trimming left V 4 bases short and J 7 bases short, with 22 bases between. This CDR3 contains 16 residues. The germline V gene has CDR1 LNHDA and CDR2 SQIVND (reference sequence). CDR3 amino acids: CASSNPSALGFGGYTF. CDR3 coding DNA: TGTGCCAGTAGTAACCCCAGTGCTTTGGGTTTCGGTGGCTACACCTTC.

A few counts support this clonotype. The CDR3 region has the DNA TGCGCCAGCAGCTTGGGGGGGGTCCAACCCTATGAGCAGTTCTTC. Translation gives CASSLGGVQPYEQFF. J is TRBJ2-1 and V is TRBV5-1; tentative D call: TRBD2 (6 bases). The CDR3 totals 15 residues. CDR1 SGHRS and CDR2 YFSETQ come from the germline V gene. The ends were cut back, 0 bases at V and 8 bases at J, with 15 bases in the middle.

In its sample, this clonotype was seen a few times. The rearrangement uses TRBV18 and TRBJ2-1; no clear D. The V end lost 0 bases, the J end lost 2 bases, and 8 bases lay between the germline ends. The CDR3 has 15 amino acids. Germline V gene data show CDR1 as KGHSH and CDR2 as LQKENI. The CDR3: CASSPPMVAYNEQFF. The CDR3 DNA is TGTGCCAGCTCACCACCGATGGTAGCCTACAATGAGCAGTTCTTC.

The rearrangement uses TRBV20-1 and TRBJ1-6; D call uncertain. Germline values: CDR1 DFQATT, CDR2 SNEGSKA (reference sequence). The CDR3 totals 15 residues. V lost 2 bases to trimming and J lost 0 bases, with 8 bases between them. CDR3 protein: CSARSPSSYNSPLHF. The CDR3 nucleotides are TGCAGTGCTAGAAGTCCGAGCTCCTATAATTCACCCCTCCACTTT.

This clonotype has only a few counts. The rearrangement uses TRBV12-3 or TRBV12-4 and TRBJ2-7; 11 nucleotides agree with TRBD2. The CDR3 is 13 residues long. This CDR3 reads CASSLAGGYEQYV. The CDR3 DNA reads as TGTGCCAGCAGTCTAGCGGGAGGTTACGAGCAGTACGTC.

This clonotype has a handful of counts. The V gene is TRBV12-3 or TRBV12-4, the J gene TRBJ1-2; D is possibly TRBD1 (5 bases). The CDR3 consists of 12 residues. Trimming took 1 base from V and 8 from J, leaving 8 bases between them. CDR3 residues: CASSLVGGGYTF. The CDR3 DNA follows: TGTGCCAGCAGTTTAGTCGGGGGGGGCTACACCTTC.

In its sample, this clonotype was seen a few times. This chain uses TRBV20-1 with TRBJ2-2; no clear D gene. V lost 1 base and J lost 1, with 7 bases in between. Germline V gives CDR1 DFQATT, CDR2 SNEGSKA (reference sequence). The CDR3 is made up of 14 amino acids. CDR3 in amino acids: CSARAKGNTGELFF. The CDR3 nucleotides read TGCAGTGCTAGAGCAAAGGGGAACACCGGGGAGCTGTTTTTT.

There are a few counts of this clonotype. The J gene is TRBJ2-1, the V gene TRBV19; tentative D call: TRBD1 (6 bases). CDR3 size: 14 residues. Germline V gene sequence: CDR1 LNHDA, CDR2 SQIVND (reference sequence). Trimming pared 5 bases from V and 4 bases from J, leaving 12 bases between. DNA for the CDR3: TGTGCCAGTAGTCCCCCAGGGGCGTACAATGAGCAGTTCTTC. It encodes CASSPPGAYNEQFF.

This clonotype was seen a few times. The chain links TRBV19 to TRBJ1-2; D is unresolved. The ends were cut back, 5 bases at V and 1 base at J, with 8 bases in the middle. The germline CDR1 and CDR2 sequences are LNHDA and SQIVND (reference sequence). This CDR3 has 13 residues. DNA of the CDR3: TGTGCCAGTAGTTACGGGTTTAACTATGGCTACACCTTC. Residues: CASSYGFNYGYTF.

The table lists this clonotype with a few counts. CDR3 coding DNA: TGTGCCAGCAGCTTTCGGGACGCTGGGGCCAACGTCCTGACTTTC. Translation: CASSFRDAGANVLTF. The chain recombines TRBV7-9 with TRBJ2-6; D tentatively fits TRBD1 or TRBD2 (5 bases each). CDR1 and CDR2 from the germline V gene are SEHNR and FQNEAQ (reference sequence). The CDR3 loop spans 15 amino acids. Trimming took off 3 bases at V and 2 bases at J, with 8 bases between the two ends.

This clonotype was picked up many times. The rearrangement uses TRBV20-1 and TRBJ1-3; a weak D match, TRBD1 (5 bases). The CDR3 runs 16 residues. Trimming took 3 bases from V and 0 from J, leaving 15 bases between them. Germline V gene lookup returns CDR1 DFQATT and CDR2 SNEGSKA (reference sequence). The DNA of the CDR3 is TGCAGTGCTAGTAAGGGGACCGCTAACTCTGGAAACACCATATATTTT. As protein: CSASKGTANSGNTIYF.